A single sample gave rise to the 15 T cell receptor beta chains below, sequenced in a study of blood T cell repertoires in COVID-19. This table comes from immunoSEQ multiplex PCR, and its TCRdb copy is limited to in-frame clones, with some not included. The sample shows about 110,000 clones, around 87% of them seen only once. The material sequenced was peripheral blood. The receptor set was obtained from a woman of 80 years or more with acute or convalescent COVID-19.

The chain employs TRBV5-1 and TRBJ2-1, with 13 bases lining up with TRBD2. Unmatched junction bases numbered 7, after V lost 4 bases and J lost 0 bases. This CDR3 contains 18 residues. Germline V lookup: CDR1 SGHRS, CDR2 YFSETQ. CDR3 sequence reads: CASSPGTSGASSYNEQFF. CDR3 bases: TGCGCCAGCAGCCCCGGGACTAGCGGGGCGAGCTCCTACAATGAGCAGTTCTTC.

This rearrangement joins TRBV2 to TRBJ2-5; no reliable D call. The CDR3 sequence is 13 residues long. Trimming removed 2 bases at V and 5 bases at J, with 9 bases between. Per germline, CDR1 SNHLY and CDR2 FYNNEI. CDR3 amino acids: CASSELVRETQYF. CDR3 in DNA: TGTGCCAGCAGTGAACTAGTGCGGGAGACCCAGTACTTC. The full variable domain, its missing parts supplied by reference TRBV2 and TRBJ2-5, is EPEVTQTPSHQVTQMGQEVILRCVPISNHLYFYWYRQILGQKVEFLVSFYNNEISEKSEIFDDQFSVERPDGSNFTLKIRSTKLEDSAMYFCASSELVRETQYFGPGTRLLVL.

This clone appeared a few times. The V gene is TRBV7-6, the J gene TRBJ2-7; 10 bases are shared with TRBD1. This CDR3 contains 13 residues. V dropped 5 bases and J dropped 8; count of bases not matched to a gene: 6. Germline V gene lookup returns CDR1 SGHVS and CDR2 FNYEAQ. DNA for the CDR3: TGTGCCAGCAGCCCAGGGACAGGGGCCCAGCAGTACTTC. It yields the protein CASSPGTGAQQYF.

The chain recombines TRBV5-6 with TRBJ2-7; D is undetermined. The germline V gene has CDR1 SGHDT and CDR2 YYEEEE. The CDR3 is made up of 15 amino acids. V shed 0 bases and J shed 6 bases, with 16 bases lying between them. CDR3 DNA: TGTGCCAGCAGCTTGGGGGCAGGTGGTCCTGCCGAGCAGTACTTC. Protein: CASSLGAGGPAEQYF.

The CDR3: CASSEWSSYNSPLHF. In DNA form, the CDR3 reads TGTGCCAGCAGTGAATGGAGCTCCTATAATTCACCCCTCCACTTT. The V gene is TRBV6-1, the J gene TRBJ1-6; D not certain. The CDR3 length is 15 residues. CDR1 and CDR2 from the germline V gene are MNHNS and SASEGT. The germline V and J ends were trimmed by 2 bases and 0 bases, with 5 bases remaining between them.

The rearrangement uses TRBV2 and TRBJ2-2; TRBD1 matches 7 bases. The junction had 5 bases not matched to a gene; V was cut back by 7 bases and J by 6 bases. The V gene's germline CDR1 is SNHLY and CDR2 FYNNEI. The CDR3 totals 13 residues. In DNA, the CDR3 is TGTGCCAGCAAAGATACAGGGGCCGGGGAGCTGTTTTTT. It encodes CASKDTGAGELFF.

The rearrangement links TRBV29-1 to TRBJ1-3; 10 positions match TRBD1. The CDR3 totals 14 residues. Germline lookup yields CDR1 SQVTM and CDR2 ANQGSEA. Trimming removed 7 bases from V and 5 bases from J; junction bases left unmatched: 8. The CDR3 DNA follows: TGCAGCGCTCTGACAGGGGGCGCAAGAAACACCATATATTTT. It encodes CSALTGGARNTIYF.

The gene calls are TRBV19 and TRBJ1-4, with 7 bases aligning to TRBD1. V was clipped by 1 base and J by 0 bases; unmatched bases: 11. This CDR3 has 19 amino acids. Germline V gene sequence: CDR1 LNHDA, CDR2 SQIVND (reference sequence). The CDR3 DNA sequence: TGTGCCAGTAGTATAGCCTCCGGGACAGACACGACAACTAATGAAAAACTGTTTTTT. Amino acids: CASSIASGTDTTTNEKLFF. Drawing the rest from reference TRBV19 and TRBJ1-4, the complete variable domain is DGGITQSPKYLFRKEGQNVTLSCEQNLNHDAMYWYRQDPGQGLRLIYYSQIVNDFQKGDIAEGYSVSREKKESFPLTVTSAQKNPTAFYLCASSIASGTDTTTNEKLFFGSGTQLSVL.

The gene calls are TRBV3-1 (or the pseudogene TRBV3-2) and TRBJ2-4; 7 bases match TRBD2. The junction had 7 bases not matched to a gene; V was cut back by 3 bases and J by 2 bases. CDR3 length equals 16 residues. Germline CDR1 is LGHDT and CDR2 is YNNKEL (reference sequence). CDR3 nucleotide sequence: TGTGCCAGCAGCCAGGTGGCGGGGGTTACCAAAAACATTCAGTACTTC. This gives the protein CASSQVAGVTKNIQYF.

The chain links TRBV9 to TRBJ2-5, with a possible D match to TRBD1 (6 bases). Trimming took off 3 bases at V and 2 bases at J, with 11 bases between the two ends. Germline V CDR1 and CDR2: SGDLS, YYNGEE. This CDR3 is 14 amino acids long. As DNA, the CDR3 is TGTGCCAGCAGCGCCCACAGGGCTCAAGAGACCCAGTACTTC. It specifies CASSAHRAQETQYF.

The V gene is TRBV9, the J gene TRBJ2-5, with TRBD1 matching over 10 bases. Losses at the gene ends were 7 bases for V and 5 bases for J; bases not matched to a gene: 8. The CDR3 is 14 amino acids. CDR1 is SGDLS and CDR2 is YYNGEE in the germline V gene. In DNA, the CDR3 is TGTGCCAGCGCAACTGGGGGACAGGGGGAGACCCAGTACTTC. This translates into CASATGGQGETQYF.

The genes are TRBV6-1 and TRBJ1-5, with TRBD1 identical over 10 bases. Germline CDR1 reads MNHNS; CDR2 reads SASEGT. V was pared by 4 bases and J by 2 bases, with 5 bases of the junction left unmatched. CDR3 length: 16 residues. CDR3 coding DNA: TGTGCCAGCAGTGGAGCCGGGACAGGGGGCAATCAGCCCCAGCATTTT. As protein: CASSGAGTGGNQPQHF.

This rearrangement joins TRBV25-1 to TRBJ2-3; 8 bases align to TRBD1. This CDR3 spans 14 amino acids. CDR1 is MGHDK, CDR2 SYGVNS, per germline. Unmatched junction bases numbered 5, after V lost 7 bases and J lost 2 bases. CDR3 sequence: CASTWDRNTDTQYF. The CDR3 DNA sequence: TGTGCCAGCACTTGGGACAGGAACACAGATACGCAGTATTTT.

The CDR3, as DNA: TGTGCCAGCAGCGCCCCGGGACAGGGGGCAAACGAGCAGTACTTC. Protein: CASSAPGQGANEQYF. This sequence joins TRBV9 and TRBJ2-7; the match to TRBD1 covers 12 bases. Germline loops: CDR1 SGDLS, CDR2 YYNGEE. Trimming cost V 3 bases and J 5 bases; bases outside gene matches: 6. CDR3 length equals 15 residues.

The gene calls are TRBV6-4 and TRBJ2-7, with a possible D match to TRBD2 (5 bases). Germline CDR1 and CDR2: MRHNA and SNTAGT. CDR3 length equals 17 residues. V was trimmed by 0 bases and J by 2 bases, leaving 17 bases between them. DNA of the CDR3: TGTGCCAGCAGTGACTCCTCCGGGAACCGAGTGGCCTACGAGCAGTACTTC. The encoded protein is CASSDSSGNRVAYEQYF.